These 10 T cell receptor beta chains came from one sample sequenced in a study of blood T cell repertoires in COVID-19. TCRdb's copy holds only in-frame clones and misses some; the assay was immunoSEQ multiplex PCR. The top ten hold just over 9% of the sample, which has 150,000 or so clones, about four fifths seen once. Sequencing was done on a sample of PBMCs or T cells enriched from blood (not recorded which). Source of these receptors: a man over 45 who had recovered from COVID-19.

The CDR3 reads CASRRQGFSYEQYF. Here the CDR3 DNA reads TGTGCCAGCCGGAGACAGGGATTCTCCTACGAGCAGTACTTC. The rearrangement links TRBV7-8 to TRBJ2-7; the match to TRBD1 covers 7 bases. This CDR3 spans 14 amino acids. The germline CDR1 and CDR2 sequences are SGHVS and FQNEAQ. V shed 8 bases and J 0 bases; nucleotides not matched to a gene: 7.

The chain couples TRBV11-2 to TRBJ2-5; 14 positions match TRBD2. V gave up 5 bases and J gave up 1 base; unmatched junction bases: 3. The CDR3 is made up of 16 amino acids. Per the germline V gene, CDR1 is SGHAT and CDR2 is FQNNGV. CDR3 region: CASSLGTSGGQETQYF. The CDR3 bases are TGTGCCAGCAGCCTAGGGACTAGCGGGGGCCAAGAGACCCAGTACTTC.

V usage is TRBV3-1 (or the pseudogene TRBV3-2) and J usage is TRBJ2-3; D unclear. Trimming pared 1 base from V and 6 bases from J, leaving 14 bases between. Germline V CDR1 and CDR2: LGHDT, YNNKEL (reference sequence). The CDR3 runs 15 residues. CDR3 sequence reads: CASSQVYGPRDTQYF. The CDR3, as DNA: TGTGCCAGCAGCCAAGTATATGGCCCCAGGGATACGCAGTATTTT.

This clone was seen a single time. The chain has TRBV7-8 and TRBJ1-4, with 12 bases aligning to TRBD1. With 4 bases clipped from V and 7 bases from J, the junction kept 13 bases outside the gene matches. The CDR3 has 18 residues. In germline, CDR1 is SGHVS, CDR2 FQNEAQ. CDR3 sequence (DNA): TGTGCCAGCAGCTCCAATCGGGACAGGGGGCCGTTCGGTGAAAAACTGTTTTTT. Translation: CASSSNRDRGPFGEKLFF. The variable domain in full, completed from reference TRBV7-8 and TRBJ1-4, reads GAGVSQSPRYKVAKRGQDVALRCDPISGHVSLFWYQQALGQGPEFLTYFQNEAQLDKSGLPSDRFFAERPEGSVSTLKIQRTQQEDSAVYLCASSSNRDRGPFGEKLFFGSGTQLSVL.

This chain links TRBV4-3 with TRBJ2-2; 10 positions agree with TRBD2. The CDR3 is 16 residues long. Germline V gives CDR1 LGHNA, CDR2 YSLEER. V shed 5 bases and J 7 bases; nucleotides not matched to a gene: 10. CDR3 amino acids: CASSKAGGPSDGELFF. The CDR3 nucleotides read TGCGCCAGCAGCAAAGCGGGGGGGCCTAGTGACGGGGAGCTGTTTTTT.

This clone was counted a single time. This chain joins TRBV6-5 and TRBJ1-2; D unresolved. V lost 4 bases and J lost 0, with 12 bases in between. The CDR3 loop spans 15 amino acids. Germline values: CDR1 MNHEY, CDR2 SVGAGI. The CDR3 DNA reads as TGTGCCAGCAGTTCCCGACTTACCGCTAACTATGGCTACACCTTC. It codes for CASSSRLTANYGYTF.

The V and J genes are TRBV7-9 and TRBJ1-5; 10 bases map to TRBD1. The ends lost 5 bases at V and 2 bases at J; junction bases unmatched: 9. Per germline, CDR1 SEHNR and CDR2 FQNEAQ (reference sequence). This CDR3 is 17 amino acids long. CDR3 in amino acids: CASSISSGTGGNQPQHF. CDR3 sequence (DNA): TGTGCCAGCAGCATCAGCTCCGGGACAGGGGGCAATCAGCCCCAGCATTTT.

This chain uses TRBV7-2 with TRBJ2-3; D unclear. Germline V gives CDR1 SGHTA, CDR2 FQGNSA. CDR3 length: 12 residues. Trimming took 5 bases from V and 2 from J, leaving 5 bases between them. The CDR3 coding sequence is TGTGCCAGCAGCACTTACACAGATACGCAGTATTTT. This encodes CASSTYTDTQYF.

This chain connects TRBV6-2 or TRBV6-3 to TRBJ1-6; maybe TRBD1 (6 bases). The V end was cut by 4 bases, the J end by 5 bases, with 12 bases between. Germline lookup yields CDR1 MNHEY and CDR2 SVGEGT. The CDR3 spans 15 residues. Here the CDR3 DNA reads TGTGCCAGCAGTTGGGGGCAGCGCCATAATTCACCCCTCCACTTT. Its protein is CASSWGQRHNSPLHF.

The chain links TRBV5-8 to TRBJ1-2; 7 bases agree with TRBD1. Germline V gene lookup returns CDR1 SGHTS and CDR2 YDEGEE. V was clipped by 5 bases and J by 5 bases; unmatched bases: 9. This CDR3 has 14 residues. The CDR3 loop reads CASRTKDRTYGYTF. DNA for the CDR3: TGTGCCAGCAGGACTAAGGACAGGACATATGGCTACACCTTC.